The 9 T cell receptor beta chains below were found in one sample sequenced in a study of shared clonotypes between healthy human individuals. CD45RO-negative CD8 cells positively selected for CCR7 made up the naive population, which excluded terminally differentiated effector memory CD45RA+ cells. The method was immunoSEQ multiplex PCR; TCRdb's version includes in-frame clones alone and lacks a portion of them. The table shows about 2.1 million clones, with around 95% occurring only once. Source material: naive CD8+ T cells from PBMCs. Receptors were obtained from a man aged 18 to 29 in good health. Some clones in this sample may be carry-over from other donors' samples.

This clone has just one count. This sequence joins TRBV7-3 and TRBJ2-7; 8 bases map to TRBD1. With 5 bases clipped from V and 3 bases from J, the junction kept 9 bases outside the gene matches. Germline loops: CDR1 SGHTA, CDR2 FQGTGA. The CDR3 covers 15 residues. The CDR3 DNA reads as TGTGCCAGCAGCATCTCCGGGACAGGAGACTACGAGCAGTACTTC. Encoded protein: CASSISGTGDYEQYF.

Points on this clone: This sample also contains other DNA sequences that code for the same CDR3. V gene TRBV28 combines with J gene TRBJ2-2; D remains ambiguous. CDR3 size: 14 residues. Per the germline V gene, CDR1 is MDHEN and CDR2 is SYDVKM. Trimming shortened V by 1 base and J by 1 base, and 4 bases separated the two germline ends. CDR3 sequence (DNA): TGTGCCAGCAGTTTATTGGGGAACACCGGGGAGCTGTTTTTT. It specifies CASSLLGNTGELFF.

J is TRBJ1-2 and V is TRBV28, with no clear D. This CDR3 is 14 amino acids long. Per germline, CDR1 MDHEN and CDR2 SYDVKM. The germline V and J ends were trimmed by 2 bases and 3 bases, with 10 bases remaining between them. CDR3 amino acids: CASSLRELDYGYTF. The DNA of the CDR3 is TGTGCCAGCAGTTTAAGGGAGTTAGACTATGGCTACACCTTC.

The rearrangement joins TRBV11-2 to TRBJ2-5; 7 positions match TRBD2. This CDR3 is 14 amino acids long. Trimming at V came to 5 bases and at J to 5 bases, leaving 8 bases not matched to a gene. Germline-derived CDR1 and CDR2 are SGHAT and FQNNGV. The chain's CDR3 is CASSPRGFRETQYF. CDR3 bases: TGTGCCAGCAGCCCGCGGGGGTTTAGGGAGACCCAGTACTTC.

The CDR3 loop reads CASSLAGEQFF. The CDR3 DNA is TGCGCCAGCAGTCTAGCGGGAGAGCAGTTCTTC. The chain has TRBV10-2 and TRBJ2-1; 9 bases fit TRBD2. V lost 5 bases, J lost 10 bases, and 0 bases stayed unmatched. CDR1 is WSHSY, CDR2 SAAADI, per germline. The CDR3 is 11 residues long.

The chain couples TRBV13 to TRBJ2-7; D is possibly TRBD2 (6 bases). The CDR3 has 14 residues. The V end was cut by 6 bases, the J end by 2 bases, with 14 bases between. Per the germline V gene, CDR1 is PRHDT and CDR2 is FYEKMQ (reference sequence). The CDR3 loop is CASSSGLDAYEQYF. The DNA for the CDR3 is TGTGCCAGCAGTTCGGGACTGGACGCCTACGAGCAGTACTTC. Using reference TRBV13 and TRBJ2-7 for the parts outside the CDR3, the full variable domain is AAGVIQSPRHLIKEKRETATLKCYPIPRHDTVYWYQQGPGQDPQFLISFYEKMQSDKGSIPDRFSAQQFSDYHSELNMSSLELGDSALYFCASSSGLDAYEQYFGPGTRLTVT.

The chain is built from TRBV28 and TRBJ2-2; D not resolved. V shed 3 bases and J shed 8 bases, with 10 bases lying between them. CDR3 length equals 13 residues. Germline values: CDR1 MDHEN, CDR2 SYDVKM. Written as DNA, the CDR3 is TGTGCCAGCAGTTTGACTCTTAGAGGGGAGCTGTTTTTT. The encoded protein is CASSLTLRGELFF.

The CDR3, as DNA: TGTGCCAGCAGTTTATCAAGGACAGCGATCTATGGCTACACCTTC. This gives the protein CASSLSRTAIYGYTF. The chain carries TRBV27 and TRBJ1-2; possible D gene TRBD1, 6 bases. This CDR3 spans 15 amino acids. The germline gives CDR1 MNHEY, CDR2 SMNVEV (reference sequence). Trimming shortened V by 0 bases and J by 4 bases, and 12 bases separated the two germline ends.

V and J are TRBV13 and TRBJ1-1, with a tentative D call TRBD1 (5 bases). Trimming shortened V by 5 bases and J by 0 bases, and 10 bases separated the two germline ends. The CDR3 is 14 residues long. Germline V lookup: CDR1 PRHDT, CDR2 FYEKMQ (reference sequence). CDR3 residues: CASSLRAMNTEAFF. The CDR3 region has the DNA TGTGCCAGCAGCCTCAGGGCCATGAACACTGAAGCTTTCTTT.